This T cell receptor beta chain was observed in a study of CD8 T cells in Susac syndrome. Study-level results: The study acknowledged a relatively small number of individuals in its TCR sequencing and HLA analysis.

The TEMRA cells underwent FACS enrichment, while the CD8+ and CD4+ T cells underwent negative isolation. Germline CDR1 reads SNHLY; CDR2 reads FYNNEI. V was pared by 6 bases and J by 6 bases, with 11 bases between. The CDR3 runs 13 residues. Note on this clonotype: Its specificity is not known.

Reverse transcription of roughly 0.45 to 1 ug RNA used random hexamers. An immunoSEQ multiplex PCR amplified TCR beta CDR3 over 54 Vbeta and 13 Jbeta. TCRdb reanalysed the immunoSEQ multiplex PCR reads using MiXCR and keeps one entry per CDR3 protein. The data show about 150,000 distinct CDR3 sequences, roughly 95% seen once. This clonotype originated in a human donor with Susac syndrome. The specimen sequenced was CD4+ T cells from PBMCs. The chain joins TRBV2 to TRBJ2-2; D is perhaps TRBD2 (6 bases). CDR3 region: CASRGDSPGELFF. The CDR3 nucleotides read TGTGCCAGCAGAGGGGACTCCCCCGGGGAGCTGTTTTTT.